This T cell receptor beta chain was captured by sequencing in a study of CD8 T cells in Susac syndrome. Germline V gene lookup returns CDR1 SGHNT and CDR2 YYREEE (reference sequence). The length of the CDR3 is 15 residues. Trimming removed 2 bases from V and 3 bases from J; junction bases left unmatched: 5. This clonotype showed up just a few times. Sequencing targeted TCR beta in blood CD8+ and CD4+ T cells. It was negative isolation that provided the CD8+ and CD4+ T cells, whereas TEMRA cells were enriched by FACS. With random hexamers, about 0.45 to 1 ug RNA was reverse transcribed. Amplification of TCR beta CDR3 across 54 Vbeta and 13 Jbeta was performed with immunoSEQ multiplex PCR. TCRdb independently ran MiXCR on the immunoSEQ multiplex PCR reads; one entry per CDR3 protein. The sample includes some 450,000 distinct CDR3 sequences, around 85% of them seen just once.

The receptor was isolated from a human donor with multiple sclerosis. The chain has TRBV5-4 and TRBJ1-2; 9 nucleotides agree with TRBD1. Sequencing was carried out using CD8+ T cells from PBMCs. CDR3 amino acids: CASSLNRGQYYGYTF. The CDR3, as DNA: TGTGCCAGCAGCTTAAACAGGGGGCAATACTATGGCTACACCTTC.